The 28 T cell receptor beta chains presented below share a single source sample, sequenced in a study of OX40 agonist ivuxolimab in advanced cancers. The data were produced by immunoSEQ multiplex PCR, yet TCRdb's version contains in-frame clones alone and is incomplete. Here the sample spans 80,000 or so clones, about 92% being singletons. The sequences come from CD4+ or CD8+ T cells sorted from blood, collected in a trial of the OX40 agonist ivuxolimab. The receptors shown here come from an adult with an advanced solid tumor such as melanoma, head and neck, liver or kidney cancer.

V usage is TRBV19 and J usage is TRBJ2-3; 10 nucleotides line up with TRBD1. The ends lost 4 bases at V and 6 bases at J; junction bases unmatched: 7. CDR3 length: 15 residues. Germline V gene sequence: CDR1 LNHDA, CDR2 SQIVND (reference sequence). The CDR3 spells CASSTKGQGWDTQYF. The CDR3 DNA reads TGTGCCAGTAGTACCAAGGGACAGGGGTGGGATACGCAGTATTTT.

The J gene is TRBJ2-5, the V gene TRBV5-1; 14 bases match TRBD2. J lost 5 bases, V lost 0 bases, and 3 bases had no gene match. This CDR3 region has 16 residues. The germline CDR1 and CDR2 sequences are SGHRS and YFSETQ. In nucleotides, the CDR3 is TGCGCCAGCAGCTTGGCGGGACTAGCGGGAGTTGAGACCCAGTACTTC. Protein: CASSLAGLAGVETQYF. The entire variable domain, with the rest obtained from reference TRBV5-1 and TRBJ2-5, is as follows: KAGVTQTPRYLIKTRGQQVTLSCSPISGHRSVSWYQQTPGQGLQFLFEYFSETQRNKGNFPGRFSGRQFSNSRSEMNVSTLELGDSALYLCASSLAGLAGVETQYFGPGTRLLVL.

This clone showed up just once. The chain joins TRBV6-6 to TRBJ2-7; 8 positions match TRBD1. Germline lookup yields CDR1 MNHNY and CDR2 SVGAGI (reference sequence). V lost 6 bases to trimming and J lost 0 bases; unmatched junction nucleotides: 4. This CDR3 is built from 14 residues. The CDR3 region has the DNA TGTGCCAGCAGCAGGGACAGGAGCTCCTACGAGCAGTACTTC. As protein: CASSRDRSSYEQYF.

V usage is TRBV6-5 and J usage is TRBJ2-7, with unresolved D. This CDR3 has 13 residues. Germline V gives CDR1 MNHEY, CDR2 SVGAGI. The V and J ends lost 8 bases and 7 bases respectively, with 18 bases between them. CDR3 nucleotides: TGTGCCAGCGAAGGGATCCGAACTTGGGAGCAGTACTTC. Amino acid sequence: CASEGIRTWEQYF.

This rearrangement joins TRBV5-1 to TRBJ2-7; D may be TRBD2 (6 bases). The CDR3 is 13 residues long. V shed 1 base and J shed 7 bases, with 12 bases lying between them. CDR1 SGHRS and CDR2 YFSETQ come from the germline V gene. CDR3 in DNA: TGCGCCAGCAGCTTGACCATAGGAGGGGAGCAGTACTTC. It translates to CASSLTIGGEQYF.

The chain recombines TRBV7-2 with TRBJ2-3; D uncertain. V lost 3 bases and J 6 bases, leaving 10 bases between the germline ends. Germline values: CDR1 SGHTA, CDR2 FQGNSA. There are 13 residues in the CDR3. In DNA form, the CDR3 reads TGTGCCAGCAGCTTTGGACCCGCGGATACGCAGTATTTT. It translates to CASSFGPADTQYF.

This chain joins TRBV5-1 and TRBJ1-1; tentative D call: TRBD1 (6 bases). The CDR3 length is 15 residues. Germline V gene data show CDR1 as SGHRS and CDR2 as YFSETQ. Trimming took off 0 bases at V and 2 bases at J, with 11 bases between the two ends. CDR3: CASSLGSGVNTEAFF. CDR3 DNA: TGCGCCAGCAGCTTGGGGTCAGGGGTAAACACTGAAGCTTTCTTT.

Points on this clone: At the DNA level, this CDR3 is encoded by other sequences in the same sample as well. The gene calls are TRBV6-1 and TRBJ1-2; possible D gene TRBD1, 6 bases. CDR3 length: 17 residues. V was shortened by 2 bases and J by 1 base, with 17 bases between the two germline ends. From germline, CDR1 is MNHNS and CDR2 SASEGT. CDR3 amino acids: CASSEWEGVRLNYGYTF. Here the CDR3 DNA reads TGTGCCAGCAGTGAATGGGAGGGGGTCAGGCTTAACTATGGCTACACCTTC.

V gene TRBV6-4 combines with J gene TRBJ2-1, with 7 bases identical to TRBD1. The CDR3 length is 13 residues. Looked up from germline, CDR1 is MRHNA and CDR2 is SNTAGT. V lost 5 bases to trimming and J lost 6 bases; unmatched junction nucleotides: 4. The CDR3 DNA follows: TGTGCCAGCAGTACGGACAGGAGCAATGAGCAGTTCTTC. Translated, it gives CASSTDRSNEQFF.

The rearrangement links TRBV13 to TRBJ2-1; possibly TRBD2 for D (6 bases). Trimming left V 5 bases short and J 9 bases short, with 17 bases between. The CDR3 loop spans 14 amino acids. The germline V gene encodes CDR1 PRHDT and CDR2 FYEKMQ (reference sequence). CDR3 region: CASSLHGGAGEQFF. In DNA form, the CDR3 reads TGTGCCAGCAGCCTTCACGGAGGGGCCGGTGAGCAGTTCTTC.

The chain carries TRBV11-1 and TRBJ1-1, with 7 bases identical to TRBD1. There are 15 residues in the CDR3. Trimming cost V 3 bases and J 5 bases; bases outside gene matches: 9. Germline V CDR1 and CDR2: SGHAT, FQDESV (reference sequence). CDR3 bases: TGTGCCAGCAGCTTGGCAGGGGGATTGGGTACTGAAGCTTTCTTT. As protein: CASSLAGGLGTEAFF.

V usage is TRBV30 and J usage is TRBJ2-2; 10 bases agree with TRBD1. V lost 0 bases to trimming and J lost 3 bases; unmatched junction nucleotides: 7. CDR1 and CDR2 (germline): GTSNPN, SVGIG (reference sequence). CDR3 size: 17 residues. CDR3 in amino acids: CAWSVFQGQGYTGELFF. The CDR3 DNA reads as TGTGCCTGGAGTGTATTTCAGGGACAGGGGTACACCGGGGAGCTGTTTTTT.

This clone is classed as medium-sized. The chain combines TRBV28 with TRBJ1-2, with TRBD1 as a possible D gene (6 bases). There are 14 residues in the CDR3. V gave up 8 bases and J gave up 4 bases, with 17 bases separating them. Germline V CDR1 and CDR2: MDHEN, SYDVKM. The CDR3 is CASVTGGGAYGYTF. The CDR3 DNA is TGTGCCAGCGTTACGGGGGGCGGCGCCTATGGCTACACCTTC.

This chain uses TRBV6-1 with TRBJ1-6; tentatively, D is TRBD1 (5 bases). This CDR3 has 15 amino acids. CDR1 MNHNS and CDR2 SASEGT come from the germline V gene. Between the trimmed V and J ends, which lost 9 bases and 7 bases, there was a span of 19 bases. CDR3 protein: CASLTGPAGNSPLHF. CDR3 DNA: TGTGCCAGTCTCACAGGACCGGCTGGGAATTCACCCCTCCACTTT.

The CDR3 DNA reads as TGTGCCAGCGTCACCGGGCCCAGGGATGGCTACACCTTC. This sequence encodes CASVTGPRDGYTF. The chain joins TRBV28 to TRBJ1-2; possible D gene TRBD1, 5 bases. Germline-derived CDR1 and CDR2 are MDHEN and SYDVKM. V gave up 8 bases and J gave up 6 bases, with 16 bases separating them. The CDR3 runs to 13 residues.

This clone appeared a few times. The rearrangement uses TRBV9 and TRBJ1-1; possible D gene TRBD1, 6 bases. The CDR3 sequence is 13 residues long. V was trimmed by 4 bases and J by 5 bases, leaving 12 bases between them. CDR1 and CDR2 (germline): SGDLS, YYNGEE. For the CDR3, the DNA is TGTGCCAGCAGCCCGACAGGTCGGACTGAAGCTTTCTTT. As protein: CASSPTGRTEAFF.

This chain links TRBV5-1 with TRBJ2-1; 11 bases are shared with TRBD1. The CDR3 totals 17 residues. V shed 0 bases, J shed 11 bases, and the junction held 13 bases outside the gene matches. Germline V gene lookup returns CDR1 SGHRS and CDR2 YFSETQ. As DNA, the CDR3 is TGCGCCAGCAGCTTGGGGGGACAGGGGGTCCCCGGGGGTAAGCAGTTCTTC. This gives the protein CASSLGGQGVPGGKQFF.

This chain links TRBV7-9 with TRBJ2-2, with 8 bases aligning to TRBD1. V was pared by 10 bases and J by 4 bases, with 2 bases of the junction left unmatched. Germline V gene lookup returns CDR1 SEHNR and CDR2 FQNEAQ (reference sequence). This CDR3 contains 12 residues. The CDR3: CATTGGTGELFF. As DNA, the CDR3 is TGTGCCACAACAGGGGGCACCGGGGAGCTGTTTTTT. The full variable domain, with the rest looked up from reference TRBV7-9 and TRBJ2-2, is DTGVSQNPRHKITKRGQNVTFRCDPISEHNRLYWYRQTLGQGPEFLTYFQNEAQLEKSRLLSDRFSAERPKGSFSTLEIQRTEQGDSAMYLCATTGGTGELFFGEGSRLTVL.

This chain links TRBV5-1 with TRBJ2-3; D possibly corresponds to TRBD2 (5 bases). CDR3 size: 17 residues. V was trimmed by 0 bases and J by 1 base, leaving 15 bases between them. Germline V lookup: CDR1 SGHRS, CDR2 YFSETQ. CDR3 sequence reads: CASSLVLAGLGTDTQYF. The CDR3 bases are TGCGCCAGCAGCTTGGTTCTCGCGGGTCTTGGCACAGATACGCAGTATTTT.

This clone was observed once. Other DNA sequences within the sample encode an identical CDR3. The chain uses TRBV5-4 and TRBJ1-1, with D possibly matching TRBD1 (6 bases). V gave up 1 base and J gave up 5 bases, with 9 bases separating them. Germline lookup yields CDR1 SGHNT and CDR2 YYREEE (reference sequence). There are 13 residues in the CDR3. As DNA, the CDR3 is TGTGCCAGCAGCTTGCAGGGGAGGACTGAAGCTTTCTTT. Encoded protein: CASSLQGRTEAFF.

The V gene is TRBV5-1, the J gene TRBJ2-3; D might be TRBD1 (5 bases). Germline assignment: CDR1 SGHRS and CDR2 YFSETQ. This CDR3 comprises 14 residues. The germline V and J ends were trimmed by 5 bases and 2 bases, with 12 bases remaining between them. The CDR3 is CASSEGHTTDTQYF. The CDR3 coding sequence is TGCGCCAGCAGTGAAGGACACACCACAGATACGCAGTATTTT.

V usage is TRBV27 and J usage is TRBJ1-2, with 9 positions matching TRBD1. The CDR3 is 18 amino acids. The germline CDR1 and CDR2 sequences are MNHEY and SMNVEV (reference sequence). Trimming cost V 6 bases and J 2 bases; bases outside gene matches: 16. The CDR3 nucleotides read TGTGCCAGCAGCCAATATCGAGGGACAGGGCTTATGAACTATGGCTACACCTTC. Its translation: CASSQYRGTGLMNYGYTF.

The chain joins TRBV11-1 to TRBJ2-4; 10 nucleotides match TRBD2. The germline V gene has CDR1 SGHAT and CDR2 FQDESV (reference sequence). V gave up 5 bases and J gave up 0 bases; unmatched junction bases: 1. The CDR3 length is 15 residues. The CDR3 sequence: CASSKRGGAKNIQYF. The CDR3 nucleotides read TGTGCCAGCAGCAAGCGGGGGGGAGCCAAAAACATTCAGTACTTC.

The count of this clone is one. The rearrangement joins TRBV14 to TRBJ2-7, with 12 positions matching TRBD2. V dropped 1 base and J dropped 3; count of bases not matched to a gene: 1. The CDR3 consists of 15 residues. Per germline, CDR1 SGHDN and CDR2 FVKESK. The CDR3: CASSQGLAGVYEQYF. CDR3 DNA: TGTGCCAGCAGCCAAGGACTAGCGGGAGTCTACGAGCAGTACTTC.

The chain combines TRBV9 with TRBJ2-1, with TRBD2 matching 10 bases. V lost 0 bases, J lost 5 bases, and 5 bases stayed unmatched. This CDR3 region has 16 residues. Germline V gene lookup returns CDR1 SGDLS and CDR2 YYNGEE. In DNA, the CDR3 is TGTGCCAGCAGCGTAGTTAGCGGGGGGCCGCACAATGAGCAGTTCTTC. Its translation: CASSVVSGGPHNEQFF.

This chain joins TRBV29-1 and TRBJ1-2, with TRBD1 identical over 10 bases. The CDR3 spans 12 residues. V lost 1 base and J lost 8; bases outside the gene matches: 1. From germline, CDR1 is SQVTM and CDR2 ANQGSEA. The CDR3 nucleotides are TGCAGCGTTGAAGGGGACAGGGGCGGCTACACCTTC. Amino acid sequence: CSVEGDRGGYTF.

This chain links TRBV5-1 with TRBJ2-7, with TRBD1 matching 8 bases. The CDR3 has 15 residues. The V segment lost 0 bases and the J segment 7 bases; nucleotides outside the gene matches: 9. In germline, CDR1 is SGHRS, CDR2 YFSETQ. CDR3: CASSLVPGQVGEQYF. DNA for the CDR3: TGCGCCAGCAGCTTGGTTCCGGGACAGGTAGGAGAGCAGTACTTC.

The gene calls are TRBV27 and TRBJ2-7; 8 bases line up with TRBD1. The CDR3 runs to 14 residues. After removal of 5 bases from V and 12 bases from J, the junction contained 15 bases not matched to a gene. Germline V CDR1 and CDR2: MNHEY, SMNVEV (reference sequence). The CDR3 sequence is CASSPGQVPFSPYF. CDR3 DNA: TGTGCCAGCAGTCCGGGACAGGTCCCATTTTCGCCGTACTTC.